Each of the 7 T cell receptor beta chains below was sequenced from the same sample in a study of human T cells and chemical hapten exposure. Time point given: patch test 1, 2 weeks after DPC sensitization. Treatment described: therapeutic diphenylcyclopropenone sensitization with weekly scalp DPC. TCRdb re-derived calls from the RACE reads in MiXCR, one entry per CDR3 protein. Seen here are around 340,000 distinct CDR3 sequences, approximately 6.3% observed once, and the top ten hold 8% to 9%. The sample was whole blood, taken in connection with sensitization to the hapten diphenylcyclopropenone (DPC). The receptors were gathered from a young woman with alopecia areata. Some clones in this sample may be carry-over from other donors' samples.

The table lists this clonotype with a few counts. The DNA for the CDR3 is TGCAGTGCTAGTGAGATCACAGATACGCAGTATTTT. This codes for CSASEITDTQYF. This chain joins TRBV20-1 and TRBJ2-3; unclear D gene. V lost 3 bases and J 2 bases, leaving 6 bases between the germline ends. CDR3 length equals 12 residues. Per the germline V gene, CDR1 is DFQATT and CDR2 is SNEGSKA (reference sequence).

This clonotype was detected only a few times. The chain carries TRBV10-3 and TRBJ1-4; D may be TRBD1 (6 bases). CDR1 and CDR2 from the germline V gene are ENHRY and SYGVKD. The ends were cut back, 5 bases at V and 3 bases at J, with 16 bases in the middle. The CDR3 sequence is 16 residues long. In DNA form, the CDR3 reads TGTGCCATCAGTCCTGGACCCAAGGGGGCTAATGAAAAACTGTTTTTT. Its protein product is CAISPGPKGANEKLFF.

The CDR3 bases are TGCAGTGCTAGAGCCCAGGACGGGGATACGCAGTATTTT. The encoded protein is CSARAQDGDTQYF. The chain uses TRBV20-1 and TRBJ2-3; D ambiguous. Germline CDR1 and CDR2: DFQATT and SNEGSKA (reference sequence). The CDR3 is made up of 13 amino acids. Trimming stripped 1 base from V and 6 bases from J, with 11 bases between.

This clonotype was counted ten times or more. The genes are TRBV12-3 or TRBV12-4 and TRBJ2-2; 12 bases fit TRBD1. V shed 5 bases and J 7 bases; nucleotides not matched to a gene: 8. The CDR3 has 16 amino acids. The CDR3, as DNA: TGTGCCAGCAGTCTGTTGGGACAGGGGGCGGACGGGGAGCTGTTTTTT. Translating gives CASSLLGQGADGELFF.

Turning to this clonotype: This clone may be a read error of a much larger clone one base away. V gene TRBV15 combines with J gene TRBJ2-5; possible D gene TRBD2, 6 bases. The CDR3 extends over 16 amino acids. In germline, CDR1 is LNHNV, CDR2 YYDKDF (reference sequence). CDR3 residues: CATSRDSGGLQETPYF. Written as DNA, the CDR3 is TGTGCCACCAGCAGAGATAGTGGGGGACTCCAAGAGACCCCGTACTTC.

In this sample, this clonotype turned up a few times. This chain links TRBV20-1 with TRBJ1-2, with no clear D. CDR3 length: 11 residues. Germline CDR1 is DFQATT and CDR2 is SNEGSKA (reference sequence). Trimming pared 0 bases from V and 8 bases from J, leaving 7 bases between. The CDR3 region has the DNA TGCAGTGCTAGAGACGAAGGCGGCTACACCTTC. Amino acids: CSARDEGGYTF.

Only a few counts were recorded for this clonotype. The chain links TRBV10-3 to TRBJ2-2; the match to TRBD1 covers 8 bases. V was clipped by 6 bases and J by 4 bases; unmatched bases: 7. The CDR3 covers 15 residues. Germline V gives CDR1 ENHRY, CDR2 SYGVKD. Here the CDR3 reads CAISPGQGGTGELFF. The CDR3 DNA reads TGTGCCATCAGCCCTGGACAGGGCGGCACCGGGGAGCTGTTTTTT.